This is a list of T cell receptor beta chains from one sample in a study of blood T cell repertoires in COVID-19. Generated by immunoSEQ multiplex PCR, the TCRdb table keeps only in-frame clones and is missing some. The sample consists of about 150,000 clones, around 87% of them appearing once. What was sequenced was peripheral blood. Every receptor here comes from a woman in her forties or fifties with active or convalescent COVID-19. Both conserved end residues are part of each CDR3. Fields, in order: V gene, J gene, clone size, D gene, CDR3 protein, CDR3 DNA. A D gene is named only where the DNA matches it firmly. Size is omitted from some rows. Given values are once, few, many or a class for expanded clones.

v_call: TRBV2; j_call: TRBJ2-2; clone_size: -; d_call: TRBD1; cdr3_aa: CASSDRVFNRGRNTGELFF; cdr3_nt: TGTGCCAGCAGTGATCGTGTTTTTAACAGGGGGCGCAACACCGGGGAGCTGTTTTTT
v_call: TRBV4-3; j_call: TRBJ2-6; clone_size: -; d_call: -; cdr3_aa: CASSQDRSWGSSGANVLTF; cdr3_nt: TGCGCCAGCAGCCAAGATAGGAGTTGGGGCAGCTCTGGGGCCAACGTCCTGACTTTC
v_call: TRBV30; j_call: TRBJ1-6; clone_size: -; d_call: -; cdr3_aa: CAWRLEGRSYNSPLHF; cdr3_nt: TGTGCCTGGAGGCTCGAAGGGAGGTCCTATAATTCACCCCTCCACTTT
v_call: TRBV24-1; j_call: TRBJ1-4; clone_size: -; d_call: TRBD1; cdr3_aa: CATSDAGTGHEKLFF; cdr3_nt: TGTGCCACCAGTGACGCCGGGACAGGGCATGAAAAACTGTTTTTT
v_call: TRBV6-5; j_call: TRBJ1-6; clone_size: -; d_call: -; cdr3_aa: CASSYSITVPNSPLHF; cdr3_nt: TGTGCCAGCAGTTACTCGATAACGGTTCCTAATTCACCCCTCCACTTT
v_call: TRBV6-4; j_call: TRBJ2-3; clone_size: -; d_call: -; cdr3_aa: CASSMLAEGSSDTQYF; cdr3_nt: TGTGCCAGCAGCATGCTGGCGGAGGGTTCATCAGATACGCAGTATTTT
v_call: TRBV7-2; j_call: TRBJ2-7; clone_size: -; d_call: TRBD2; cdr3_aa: CASSSLAGAYEQYF; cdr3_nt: TGTGCCAGCAGCTCCTTAGCGGGAGCATACGAGCAGTACTTC
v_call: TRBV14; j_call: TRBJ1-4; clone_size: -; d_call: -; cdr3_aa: CASSQAGGKVGEKLFF; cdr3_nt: TGTGCCAGCAGCCAAGCGGGGGGGAAAGTAGGAGAAAAACTGTTTTTT
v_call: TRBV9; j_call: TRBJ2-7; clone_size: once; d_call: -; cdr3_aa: CASSVGEGAYEQYF; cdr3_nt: TGTGCCAGCAGCGTAGGGGAGGGGGCCTACGAGCAGTACTTC
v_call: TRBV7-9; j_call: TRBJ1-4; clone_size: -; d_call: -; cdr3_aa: CASSLGTLQGLNEKLFF; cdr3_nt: TGTGCCAGCAGCTTAGGGACACTGCAGGGATTAAATGAAAAACTGTTTTTT
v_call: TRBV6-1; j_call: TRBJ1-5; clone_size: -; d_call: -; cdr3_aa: CASSDVTGQWGNQPQHF; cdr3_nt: TGTGCCAGCAGTGACGTAACTGGACAGTGGGGCAATCAGCCCCAGCATTTT
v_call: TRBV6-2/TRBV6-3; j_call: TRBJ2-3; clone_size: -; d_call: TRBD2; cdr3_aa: CASSRQLRERKAPSTDTQYF; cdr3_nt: TGTGCCAGCAGCCGCCAATTGCGGGAGAGAAAAGCTCCTAGCACAGATACGCAGTATTTT
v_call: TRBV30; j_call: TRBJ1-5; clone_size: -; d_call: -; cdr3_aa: CAWSGENYSNQPQHF; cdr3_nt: TGTGCCTGGAGCGGGGAAAATTATAGCAATCAGCCCCAGCATTTT